One and the same sample provided the 3 T cell receptor beta chains below, sequenced in a study of cytomegalovirus exposure and HLA in healthy donors. PCR employed 60 Vbeta and 13 Jbeta primers. Clones were read by immunoSEQ multiplex PCR, and TCRdb kept only the in-frame ones, dropping some. The sample holds 100,000 to 150,000 clones; approximately 84% are singletons and the top ten take more than 3%. Sample: PBMCs. All receptors derive from a man aged 18 to 29 in good health and CMV-seropositive.

The CDR3 loop is CASSPRQGPGALHF. CDR3 coding DNA: TGTGCCAGCAGTCCACGACAGGGACCAGGCGCCCTCCACTTT. The rearrangement links TRBV6-6 to TRBJ1-6; TRBD1 matches at 7 bases. CDR3 length: 14 residues. The junction had 12 bases not matched to a gene; V was cut back by 5 bases and J by 14 bases. Germline lookup yields CDR1 MNHNY and CDR2 SVGAGI (reference sequence).

This clone has a single count. The V and J genes are TRBV7-8 and TRBJ2-1, with D unclear. Trimming removed 0 bases at V and 5 bases at J, with 11 bases between. CDR3 size: 15 residues. Germline V gene sequence: CDR1 SGHVS, CDR2 FQNEAQ. CDR3 sequence: CASSLAMVGDNEQFF. CDR3 bases: TGTGCCAGCAGCTTAGCGATGGTCGGAGACAATGAGCAGTTCTTC.

The V and J genes are TRBV4-1 and TRBJ2-2, with D perhaps TRBD2 (5 bases). The V gene's germline CDR1 is MGHRA and CDR2 YSYEKL. Between the trimmed V and J ends, which lost 1 base and 4 bases, there was a span of 16 bases. CDR3 size: 17 residues. The CDR3 here is CASSQVLTLRGTGELFF. In nucleotides, the CDR3 is TGCGCCAGCAGCCAAGTTCTGACCCTCCGGGGCACCGGGGAGCTGTTTTTT.